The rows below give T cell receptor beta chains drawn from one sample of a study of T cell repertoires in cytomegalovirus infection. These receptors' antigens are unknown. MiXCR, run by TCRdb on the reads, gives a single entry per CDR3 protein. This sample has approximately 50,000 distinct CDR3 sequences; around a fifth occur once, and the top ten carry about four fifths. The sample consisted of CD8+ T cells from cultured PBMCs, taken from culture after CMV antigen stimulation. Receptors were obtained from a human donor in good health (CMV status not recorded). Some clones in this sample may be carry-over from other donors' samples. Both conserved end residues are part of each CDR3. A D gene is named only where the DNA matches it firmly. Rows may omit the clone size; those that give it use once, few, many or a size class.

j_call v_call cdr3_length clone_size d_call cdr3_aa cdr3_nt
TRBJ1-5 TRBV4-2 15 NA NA CASSQEVGSTRPQHF TGTGCCAGCAGCCAAGAGGTCGGCAGCACCAGGCCCCAGCATTTT
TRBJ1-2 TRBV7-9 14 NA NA CASSSWRALDGYTF TGTGCCAGCAGCTCATGGCGGGCTTTGGATGGCTACACCTTC
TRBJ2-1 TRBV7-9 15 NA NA CASSLDLRTYNEQFF TGTGCCAGCAGCTTAGATCTGAGAACCTACAATGAGCAGTTCTTC
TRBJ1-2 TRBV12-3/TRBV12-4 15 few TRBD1 CASTSLGQAGRGYTF TGTGCCAGCACCTCGCTAGGACAGGCGGGACGCGGCTACACCTTC
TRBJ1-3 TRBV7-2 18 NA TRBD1 CASSFPREGAVAGNTIYF TGTGCCAGCAGCTTCCCACGGGAGGGGGCGGTAGCCGGAAACACCATATATTTT
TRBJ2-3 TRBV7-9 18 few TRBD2 CASSSLPRGLAAEDTQYF TGTGCCAGCAGCTCTCTACCCCGGGGACTAGCGGCCGAGGATACGCAGTATTTT
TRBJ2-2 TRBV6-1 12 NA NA CASRRNTGELFF TGTGCCAGCAGACGAAACACCGGGGAGCTGTTTTTT
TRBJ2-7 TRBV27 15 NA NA CASSPRTAGFYEQYF TGTGCCAGCAGTCCTCGGACGGCTGGATTCTACGAGCAGTACTTC
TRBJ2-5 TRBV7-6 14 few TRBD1 CASSTGTAQETQYF TGTGCCAGCAGCACCGGGACAGCCCAAGAGACCCAGTACTTC
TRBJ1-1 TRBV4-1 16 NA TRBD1 CASSQPGDRGNTEAFF TGCGCCAGCAGCCAGCCTGGGGACAGGGGGAACACTGAAGCTTTCTTT
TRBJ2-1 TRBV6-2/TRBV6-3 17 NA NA CASSYSGRGTYYNEQFF TGTGCCAGCAGTTACTCGGGTCGGGGGACATACTACAATGAGCAGTTCTTC
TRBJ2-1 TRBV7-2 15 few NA CASSLGGLGYNEQFF TGTGCCAGCAGCTTGGGGGGGCTGGGGTACAATGAGCAGTTCTTC
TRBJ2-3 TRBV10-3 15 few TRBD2 CAISDPSGAADTQYF TGTGCCATCAGTGATCCTAGCGGGGCAGCAGATACGCAGTATTTT
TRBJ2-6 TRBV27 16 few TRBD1 CASSPQGAAGANVLTF TGTGCCAGCAGTCCTCAGGGGGCGGCAGGGGCCAACGTCCTGACTTTC
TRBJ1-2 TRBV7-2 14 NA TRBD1 CASSDTGGVYGYTF TGTGCCAGCAGCGATACAGGGGGCGTTTATGGCTACACCTTC
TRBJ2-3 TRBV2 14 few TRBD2 CASSVLAGTDTQYF TGTGCCAGCAGTGTGCTAGCGGGGACAGATACGCAGTATTTT
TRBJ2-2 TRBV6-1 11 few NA CASSNTGELFF TGTGCCAGCAGTAACACCGGGGAGCTGTTTTTT
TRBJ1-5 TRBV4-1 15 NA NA CASSWAEGGNQPQHF TGCGCCAGCAGCTGGGCCGAGGGAGGGAATCAGCCCCAGCATTTT
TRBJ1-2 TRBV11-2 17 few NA CASSLNPGAGASYGYTF TGTGCCAGCAGCTTAAACCCCGGGGCAGGGGCAAGCTATGGCTACACCTTC
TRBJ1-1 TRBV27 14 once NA CASRGGLLNTEAFF TGTGCCAGCAGGGGGGGACTTCTGAACACTGAAGCTTTCTTT
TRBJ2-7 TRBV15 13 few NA CATSRDRSYEQYF TGTGCCACCAGCAGAGACAGGTCCTACGAGCAGTACTTC
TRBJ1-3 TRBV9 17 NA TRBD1 CASSATSPGGAGNTIYF TGTGCCAGCAGCGCGACGAGCCCAGGGGGCGCTGGAAACACCATATATTTT
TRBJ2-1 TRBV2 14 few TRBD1 CASSEQGANNEQFF TGTGCCAGCAGTGAACAGGGGGCCAACAATGAGCAGTTCTTC
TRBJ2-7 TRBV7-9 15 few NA CASSSDLTGTREQYF TGTGCCAGCAGCTCAGACCTCACAGGGACACGCGAGCAGTACTTC
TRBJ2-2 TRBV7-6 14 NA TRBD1 CASKGQGFTGELFF TGTGCCAGCAAAGGACAGGGGTTCACCGGGGAGCTGTTTTTT
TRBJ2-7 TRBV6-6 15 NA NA CASNFRSPSSYEQYF TGTGCCAGCAATTTCAGGTCCCCTAGCTCCTACGAGCAGTACTTC
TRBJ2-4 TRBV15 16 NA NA CATSRVEGRAKNIQYF TGTGCCACCAGCAGAGTGGAGGGGAGGGCCAAAAACATTCAGTACTTC
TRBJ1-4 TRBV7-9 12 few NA CASTPTNEKLFF TGTGCCAGCACCCCCACTAATGAAAAACTGTTTTTT
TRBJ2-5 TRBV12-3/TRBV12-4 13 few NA CASSLGSQETQYF TGTGCCAGCAGTTTGGGCAGCCAAGAGACCCAGTACTTC
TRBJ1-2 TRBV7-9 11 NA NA CASSLLNGYTF TGTGCCAGCAGCTTATTAAACGGCTACACCTTC
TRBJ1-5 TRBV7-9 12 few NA CASSLANQPQHF TGTGCCAGCAGCTTAGCGAATCAGCCCCAGCATTTT
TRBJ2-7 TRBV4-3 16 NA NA CASSQVLARSSYEQYF TGCGCCAGCAGCCAAGTCTTAGCACGAAGCTCCTACGAGCAGTACTTC
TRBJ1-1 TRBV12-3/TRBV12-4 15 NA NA CASSLGGTPNTEAFF TGTGCCAGCAGTTTAGGTGGGACACCGAACACTGAAGCTTTCTTT
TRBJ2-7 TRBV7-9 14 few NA CASSPSVQLYEQYF TGTGCCAGCAGCCCCTCGGTCCAGCTTTACGAGCAGTACTTC
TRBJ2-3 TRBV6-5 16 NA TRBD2 CASSYSSGGTTDTQYF TGTGCCAGCAGTTACTCCAGCGGGGGTACGACAGATACGCAGTATTTT
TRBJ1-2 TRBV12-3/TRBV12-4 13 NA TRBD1 CATDRGNNYGYTF TGTGCCACAGACAGGGGAAACAACTATGGCTACACCTTC
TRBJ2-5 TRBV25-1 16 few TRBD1 CASSDPDRETQETQYF TGTGCCAGCAGTGATCCGGACAGGGAAACTCAAGAGACCCAGTACTTC
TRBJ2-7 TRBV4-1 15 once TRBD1 CASSEWDRGSYEQYF TGCGCCAGCAGCGAATGGGACAGGGGCTCCTACGAGCAGTACTTC
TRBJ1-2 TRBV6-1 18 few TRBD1 CASSKTGGAILRDYGYTF TGTGCCAGCAGTAAGACAGGGGGCGCCATCTTGAGGGATTATGGCTACACCTTC
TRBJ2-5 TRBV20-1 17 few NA CSARSPLSRADQETQYF TGCAGTGCTAGATCTCCCCTGTCGAGGGCGGACCAAGAGACCCAGTACTTC
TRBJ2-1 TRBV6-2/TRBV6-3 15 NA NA CASSYFRRATNEQFF TGTGCCAGCAGTTATTTTCGCCGGGCCACCAATGAGCAGTTCTTC
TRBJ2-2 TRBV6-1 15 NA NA CASSEAVRDAGELFF TGTGCCAGCAGTGAAGCTGTTAGGGACGCCGGGGAGCTGTTTTTT
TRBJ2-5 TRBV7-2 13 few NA CASSLNIVETQYF TGTGCCAGCAGCTTAAATATTGTGGAGACCCAGTACTTC
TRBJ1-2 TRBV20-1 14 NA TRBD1 CSAPDPRDRHGYTF TGCAGTGCTCCCGATCCCCGGGACAGACATGGCTACACCTTC
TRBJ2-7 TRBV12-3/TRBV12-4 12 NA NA CASSEPSYEQYF TGTGCCAGCAGTGAGCCCTCCTACGAGCAGTACTTC
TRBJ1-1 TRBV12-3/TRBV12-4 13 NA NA CASSFDLNTEAFF TGTGCCAGCAGCTTTGACTTGAACACTGAAGCTTTCTTT
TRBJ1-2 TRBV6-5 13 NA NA CASSYSSPDGYTF TGTGCCAGCAGTTACTCGAGTCCCGATGGCTACACCTTC
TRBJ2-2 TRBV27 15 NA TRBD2 CASSPGVAGNGELFF TGTGCCAGCAGCCCCGGGGTAGCGGGGAACGGGGAGCTGTTTTTT
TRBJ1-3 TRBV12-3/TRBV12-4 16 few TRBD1 CASTRTGRVGGNTIYF TGTGCCAGCACCCGGACAGGGCGAGTTGGTGGAAACACCATATATTTT